This T cell receptor (beta chain) was captured by sequencing in a study of T cell changes during pregnancy in multiple sclerosis. Trimming at V came to 3 bases and at J to 6 bases, leaving 6 bases not matched to a gene. The CDR3 spans 14 residues. Germline CDR1 is GTSNPN and CDR2 is SVGIG (reference sequence). Data came from immunoSEQ multiplex PCR; TCRdb stores just in-frame clones and leaves some out. The sample has approximately 44,000 clones; approximately 90% are singletons. The chain combines TRBV30 with TRBJ2-1; 9 positions match TRBD2. Sequenced material: CD4+ T cells from peripheral blood mononuclear cells, taken before pregnancy. The TCR sequence derives from a female donor with multiple sclerosis, enrolled in a pregnancy study. The CDR3 sequence: CAWSAGGPANEQFF. The CDR3, as DNA: TGTGCCTGGAGCGCGGGAGGGCCGGCCAATGAGCAGTTCTTC.